A selection of T cell receptor beta chains follows, all from one sample in a study of blood T cell repertoires in COVID-19. Libraries were prepared by immunoSEQ multiplex PCR; TCRdb keeps only in-frame clonotypes and omits some of them. Of nearly 110,000 clones in the sample, roughly 90% are singletons; the top ten hold approximately 5%. Sequenced: peripheral blood. The source of these receptors is a man in his forties with active or convalescent COVID-19. Each CDR3 is given with its conserved first and last residue. The order of the fields is D gene, J gene, clone size, V gene, CDR3 DNA, CDR3 protein. D genes are given only for firm matches. Clone size is given for some rows only: seen once, a few or many times, or a class if the clone is expanded.

TRBD1 TRBJ2-2 NA TRBV18 TGTGCCAGCTCACTTACCGGGACAGGGAGCACCGGGGAGCTGTTTTTT CASSLTGTGSTGELFF
TRBD1 TRBJ1-6 NA TRBV19 TGTGCCAGTAGTTACGGACAGGGGGCCTCCTATAATTCACCCCTCCACTTT CASSYGQGASYNSPLHF
NA TRBJ2-3 few TRBV5-1 TGCGCCAGCAGATTAGAATTGGTAGTCACAGATACGCAGTATTTT CASRLELVVTDTQYF
NA TRBJ2-3 NA TRBV2 TGTGCCAGCAGATCTTTCTCGGATACGCAGTATTTT CASRSFSDTQYF
NA TRBJ2-1 NA TRBV28 TGTGCCAGCAGAGTAGAGAGGCCCAATGAGCAGTTCTTC CASRVERPNEQFF
TRBD2 TRBJ2-1 NA TRBV5-1 TGCGCCAGCAGCTTGAGGACTAGCGGAGACAATGAGCAGTTCTTC CASSLRTSGDNEQFF
TRBD2 TRBJ2-5 NA TRBV3-1/TRBV3-2 TGTGCCAGCAGCCACGGGACTAGCGAGGGCGAGACCCAGTACTTC CASSHGTSEGETQYF
NA TRBJ1-6 NA TRBV4-1 TGCGCCAGCAGCCAAGAGGACCAGGGTTTTTCACCCCTCCACTTT CASSQEDQGFSPLHF
NA TRBJ2-7 NA TRBV4-1 TGCGCCAGCAGCCAAGATCGACAGACTTCCTACGAGCAGTACTTC CASSQDRQTSYEQYF
TRBD2 TRBJ2-3 NA TRBV7-3 TGTGCCAGCAGCTTAAAGGCTAGCGGGAGGGCCCCTAGCACAGATACGCAGTATTTT CASSLKASGRAPSTDTQYF
NA TRBJ1-6 NA TRBV5-6 TGTGCCAGCAGCTTGGCAGGGACTATGAACCTCCACTTT CASSLAGTMNLHF
TRBD1 TRBJ2-2 NA TRBV25-1 TGTGCCAGCAGTGGACAGGGGTACACCGGGGAGCTGTTTTTT CASSGQGYTGELFF
NA TRBJ2-1 NA TRBV7-9 TGTGCCAGCAGCCCCGAAAGCTCGTTCTACAATGAGCAGTTCTTC CASSPESSFYNEQFF
TRBD2 TRBJ2-3 once TRBV11-3 TGTGCCAGCAGCTTAGCCTCGGGGGCTAGCGGGAGTCAGGCGGATACGCAGTATTTT CASSLASGASGSQADTQYF
NA TRBJ2-7 NA TRBV28 TGTGCCAGCCGAGGTACAGGGAGCTACGAGCAGTACTTC CASRGTGSYEQYF
TRBD1 TRBJ1-1 NA TRBV2 TGTGCCACCGAACTTCCGGGACAGCTAGAAGCTTTCTTT CATELPGQLEAFF
NA TRBJ2-1 NA TRBV19 TGTGCCACAAAGATCCCCGGGTTGCGCAGTTTGAAGAACAATGAGCAGTTCTTC CATKIPGLRSLKNNEQFF
NA TRBJ1-6 NA TRBV27 TGTGCCAGCAGTTTATCGGGGGGGATCAATTCACCCCTCCACTTT CASSLSGGINSPLHF
TRBD2 TRBJ2-7 NA TRBV6-1 TGTGCCAGCAGTGAAGGGACTAGCGGGCCCTACGAGCAGTACTTC CASSEGTSGPYEQYF
TRBD1 TRBJ1-5 NA TRBV6-2/TRBV6-3 TGTGCCAGCAGTTCACAGGGGGGAGGCAATCAGCCCCAGCATTTT CASSSQGGGNQPQHF
TRBD1 TRBJ2-7 NA TRBV3-1/TRBV3-2 TGTGCCAGCAGCCGAAAAAAACCCGGACAGGGCTACGAGCAGTACTTC CASSRKKPGQGYEQYF
NA TRBJ1-3 few TRBV4-1 TGCGCCAGCAGCCAAGACCCTCCAGGGTCTGGAAACACCATATATTTT CASSQDPPGSGNTIYF
NA TRBJ1-1 NA TRBV5-1 TGCGCCAGCAGCTTGGCGGCGGGGATGAACACTGAAGCTTTCTTT CASSLAAGMNTEAFF
TRBD1 TRBJ2-1 NA TRBV15 TGTGCCACCAGCCCCCGGACAGGGTCCCACAATGAGCAGTTCTTC CATSPRTGSHNEQFF
TRBD2 TRBJ2-1 few TRBV4-1 TGCGCCAGCAGCCAAGATGGCGGGGGAGGGGCATACAATGAGCAGTTCTTC CASSQDGGGGAYNEQFF
TRBD1 TRBJ2-3 NA TRBV11-2 TGTGCCAGCAGCTCTGGACAGGGGGGCACAGATACGCAGTATTTT CASSSGQGGTDTQYF
NA TRBJ2-3 NA TRBV29-1 TGCAGCGTTGATGAAGGAGCAGATACGCAGTATTTT CSVDEGADTQYF
NA TRBJ2-7 NA TRBV30 TGTGCCTGGAGCCAAACGCTTGGAGGGCCGGGTCACGAGCAGTACTTC CAWSQTLGGPGHEQYF
TRBD1 TRBJ2-1 NA TRBV11-2 TGTGCCAGCAGCCCGATTTCAGGGGGCCGTGAGCAGTTCTTC CASSPISGGREQFF
NA TRBJ1-4 NA TRBV30 TGTGCCTGGGGGGCCATTGATGAAAAACTGTTTTTT CAWGAIDEKLFF
NA TRBJ1-5 NA TRBV19 TGTGCCAGTACCATACAGGTGAGCAATCAGCCCCAGCATTTT CASTIQVSNQPQHF
NA TRBJ1-1 once TRBV6-5 TGTGCCAGCAGTCGGACAGCGAAATCTAACACTGAAGCTTTCTTT CASSRTAKSNTEAFF
TRBD1 TRBJ2-5 NA TRBV5-1 TGCGCCAGCAGCGCCGGGACAGGGGGAATCGAGACCCAGTACTTC CASSAGTGGIETQYF
NA TRBJ2-5 NA TRBV21-1 TGTGCCAGCAGCAAAATCCGGGAGACGGCAGTGGGAGAGACCCAGTACTTC CASSKIRETAVGETQYF
NA TRBJ2-7 NA TRBV6-4 TGTGCCAGCAGGGTGGGGAGTTCCTACGAGCAGTACTTC CASRVGSSYEQYF
TRBD2 TRBJ2-3 once TRBV10-1 TGCGCCAGCAGTGATGCGGGAGGGGGAGATACGCAGTATTTT CASSDAGGGDTQYF
TRBD1 TRBJ2-1 NA TRBV11-3 TGTGCCAGCAGCTTTGGACAGGGGACCGGACCCTCCTACAATGAGCAGTTCTTC CASSFGQGTGPSYNEQFF
NA TRBJ2-1 NA TRBV11-2 TGTGCCAGCAGCTCAAATCAGGGGCCCTATGAGCAGTTCTTC CASSSNQGPYEQFF
TRBD1 TRBJ2-7 NA TRBV24-1 TGTGCCACCAGTGATAGCCGGGACAGGGCCTACGAGCAGTACTTC CATSDSRDRAYEQYF
NA TRBJ2-7 NA TRBV6-2/TRBV6-3 TGTGCCAGCAGTACGGTTGGGGGAGGCGAGCAGTACTTC CASSTVGGGEQYF
TRBD1 TRBJ1-1 NA TRBV28 TGTGCCAGCAGTTTGAGGACAGGGTACACTGAAGCTTTCTTT CASSLRTGYTEAFF
TRBD2 TRBJ2-1 NA TRBV9 TGTGCCAGCAGCCTCCTGGGTAGCGGGATTAAAGATGAGCAGTTCTTC CASSLLGSGIKDEQFF
TRBD1 TRBJ2-7 NA TRBV7-2 TGTGCCAGCAGCCCCTCAGGGGGCGAAGCCTACGAGCAGTACTTC CASSPSGGEAYEQYF
TRBD2 TRBJ2-7 NA TRBV4-2 TGTGCCAGCAGCCAAGCTGGGGGGGTCGAGCAGTACTTC CASSQAGGVEQYF
NA TRBJ2-2 once TRBV4-1 TGCGCCAGCAGCCAACGGGTTGGCGGGGAGCTGTTTTTT CASSQRVGGELFF
TRBD2 TRBJ2-7 once TRBV28 TGTGCCAGCAGTTTAAGGTCTTGGCGGGAGAGGGGTAACTACGAGCAGTACTTC CASSLRSWRERGNYEQYF
NA TRBJ2-7 NA TRBV1 TGCACCAGCAGCCAAGATCTTCATAAGGTAGCGGGAAGCGACGAGCAGTACTTC CTSSQDLHKVAGSDEQYF
NA TRBJ2-1 NA TRBV11-2 TGTGCCAGCAGCTTTAGTCTGATCAATGAGCAGTTCTTC CASSFSLINEQFF
TRBD2 TRBJ2-7 NA TRBV3-1/TRBV3-2 TGTGCCAGCAGCCAAATAGCGGGGGGTATGGGCTCCTACGAGCAGTACTTC CASSQIAGGMGSYEQYF
TRBD1 TRBJ2-2 NA TRBV6-1 TGTGCCAGCAGGGCCGGGACAGTGGGGGCCGGGGAGCTGTTTTTT CASRAGTVGAGELFF